The rows below give T cell receptor beta chains drawn from one sample of a study of CD8 T cells in Susac syndrome. TCRdb analysed the immunoSEQ multiplex PCR reads with MiXCR anew, one entry per CDR3 protein. There are over 150,000 distinct CDR3 sequences in the sample; about 93% occur only once, and 0.09% to 0.1% lies in the top ten. The sample taken for sequencing was CD4+ T cells from PBMCs. The receptors stem from a human donor with multiple sclerosis. Each CDR3 is given with its conserved first and last residue. A D gene is named only where the DNA matches it firmly. A row's size may be missing; if present it is once, few, many or a size class.

j_gene | v_gene | abundance | d_gene | CDR3nt | CDR3aa
TRBJ2-2 | TRBV20-1 | . | . | TGCAGTGCTAGAGATGAGGGCAGGGGTATTGCCGGGGAGCTGTTTTTT | CSARDEGRGIAGELFF
TRBJ2-7 | TRBV30 | . | TRBD1 | TGTGCCTGGAGTGGACAGGGAAACGAGCAGTACTTC | CAWSGQGNEQYF
TRBJ2-7 | TRBV9 | . | . | TGTGCCAGCAGCGTAGGGATTAGCGAGACCTACGAGCAGTACTTC | CASSVGISETYEQYF
TRBJ2-1 | TRBV25-1 | . | TRBD2 | TGTGCCAGCAGTGATGTGGGGGGGCAGCGGGGGTCCTACAATGAGCAGTTCTTC | CASSDVGGQRGSYNEQFF
TRBJ1-1 | TRBV7-2 | . | . | TGTGCCAGCAGCTTAATAGAGATGACTGAAGCTTTCTTT | CASSLIEMTEAFF
TRBJ2-6 | TRBV5-5 | . | . | TGTGCCAGCAGCTCCCGGGGCGCTGGGGCCAACGTCCTGACTTTC | CASSSRGAGANVLTF
TRBJ1-2 | TRBV5-1 | . | . | TGCGCCAGCAGCGCGGAGGGGGAAAGTATGGGAAGATACTATGGCTACACCTTC | CASSAEGESMGRYYGYTF
TRBJ2-5 | TRBV6-5 | . | TRBD1 | TGTGCCAGCAAACTAGTAGGGACAGGGTGGGAGACCCAGTACTTC | CASKLVGTGWETQYF
TRBJ2-3 | TRBV5-1 | . | TRBD2 | TGCGCCAGCAGCCTCATGGGACTAGCGGGGGGATCACCCACAGATACGCAGTACTTT | CASSLMGLAGGSPTDTQYF
TRBJ2-7 | TRBV28 | . | . | TGTGCCAGCAGTTTTTCAGGGGTCCCCTACGAGCAGTACTTC | CASSFSGVPYEQYF
TRBJ2-3 | TRBV10-1 | . | . | TGCGCCAGCAGTGAGTCGGGAGGCGATACGCAGTATTTT | CASSESGGDTQYF
TRBJ2-7 | TRBV2 | . | TRBD1 | TGTGCCAGCACCTCGGACAGGGCCTACGAGCAGTACTTC | CASTSDRAYEQYF
TRBJ2-3 | TRBV5-1 | . | . | TGCGCCAGCCGGGGCGGCGGGGCCCTCAGCACAGATACGCAGTATTTT | CASRGGGALSTDTQYF
TRBJ1-5 | TRBV15 | once | . | TGTGCCACCAGCAGAGAAGGTCGCGGGAGTCTGCTCAATAAAGGAAGCAATCAGCCCCAGCATTTT | CATSREGRGSLLNKGSNQPQHF
TRBJ2-7 | TRBV28 | . | . | TGTGCCAGCAGTCCGAGAGGGGGGAGAGCCTACGAGCAGTACTTC | CASSPRGGRAYEQYF
TRBJ2-7 | TRBV2 | once | TRBD2 | TGTGCCAGCGGGGGGGTGGACTACGAGCAGTACTTC | CASGGVDYEQYF
TRBJ1-3 | TRBV2 | . | . | TGTGCCAGCAGTGACCCAGGGGCTGGAAACACCATATATTTT | CASSDPGAGNTIYF
TRBJ2-7 | TRBV20-1 | . | TRBD1 | TGCAGTGCAACGGCGGGACAGGGTAATGTCGAGCAGTACTTC | CSATAGQGNVEQYF
TRBJ2-7 | TRBV6-2/TRBV6-3 | . | TRBD2 | TGTGCCAGCAGTTACTCCTCTGCGGTAGCGGGGGGCTACGAGCAGTACTTC | CASSYSSAVAGGYEQYF
TRBJ1-1 | TRBV2 | . | . | TGTGCCAGCAGTGTAGTAGAGAGAAGCACTGAAGCTTTCTTT | CASSVVERSTEAFF
TRBJ2-7 | TRBV24-1 | . | . | TGTGCCACCAGTGATCCCTGGACCTACGAGCAGTACTTC | CATSDPWTYEQYF
TRBJ2-3 | TRBV27 | . | TRBD1 | TGTGCCAGCTCCCCCCTGGGGACAGGCCTCACAGATACGCAGTATTTT | CASSPLGTGLTDTQYF
TRBJ2-1 | TRBV5-4 | . | TRBD2 | TGTGCCAGCAGCCCAGCGGGGACCTTGGGGAATGAGCAGTTCTTC | CASSPAGTLGNEQFF
TRBJ1-4 | TRBV7-9 | . | . | TGTGCCAGCACGCTTGGGAGTTCAACTAATGAAAAACTGTTTTTT | CASTLGSSTNEKLFF
TRBJ1-2 | TRBV23-1 | few | . | TGCGCCAGCAGTCAAACAGGCAACTATGGCTACACCTTC | CASSQTGNYGYTF
TRBJ1-2 | TRBV30 | . | TRBD1 | TGTGCGGTTAACCGGGACAGTGATAACTATGGCTACACCTTC | CAVNRDSDNYGYTF
TRBJ1-5 | TRBV7-8 | . | . | TGTGCCAGCAGCTTATTGGCGACCGTGGGGGCGTCCCAGCATTTT | CASSLLATVGASQHF
TRBJ2-3 | TRBV2 | . | TRBD1 | TGTGCCAGCAGTGAGGGACAGGGTAGCACAGATACGCAGTATTTT | CASSEGQGSTDTQYF
TRBJ1-3 | TRBV5-1 | . | . | TGCGCCAGCAGCTTGGCCGGGGTGTTTGGGGACACCATATATTTT | CASSLAGVFGDTIYF
TRBJ1-2 | TRBV28 | . | TRBD1 | TGTGCCAGCAGGCCACAGGGGGCGCGGTATGGCTACACCTTC | CASRPQGARYGYTF
TRBJ2-2 | TRBV7-3 | . | . | TGTGCCAGCAGCTCGGGTCAGGGCACCGGGGAGCTGTTTTTT | CASSSGQGTGELFF
TRBJ1-4 | TRBV12-3/TRBV12-4 | . | . | TGTGCCAGCAGTTTGGGTGGCCCAGGGAGGGGAAATGAAAAACTGTTTTTT | CASSLGGPGRGNEKLFF
TRBJ2-1 | TRBV19 | . | . | TGTGCCAGTAGTACCGCGGACCGAGTGGGTGAGCAGTTCTTC | CASSTADRVGEQFF
TRBJ1-4 | TRBV30 | . | TRBD1 | TGTGCCTGGAATCGTGTGACAGGGGGTGAAAAACTGTTTTTT | CAWNRVTGGEKLFF
TRBJ2-1 | TRBV9 | . | TRBD2 | TGTGCCAGCAGCGCCAGGACTAGCGGGAGTGACAATGAGCAGTTCTTC | CASSARTSGSDNEQFF
TRBJ1-3 | TRBV7-7 | . | TRBD1 | TGTGCTAGCAGCCCCGGACAGGGGGCAGATGGAAACACCATATATTTT | CASSPGQGADGNTIYF
TRBJ2-5 | TRBV24-1 | . | . | TGTGCCACCAGTGTAGCAGGGGTTCAGGAGACCCAGTACTTC | CATSVAGVQETQYF
TRBJ2-1 | TRBV14 | once | TRBD2 | TGTGCCAGCAGCCAAGATAGAAGCGGGAGGGCCCGGGGTGAGCAGTTCTTC | CASSQDRSGRARGEQFF
TRBJ2-5 | TRBV5-1 | . | . | TGCGCCAGCAGCTCTTCGGCTCGACCTTACCAAGAGACCCAGTACTTC | CASSSSARPYQETQYF
TRBJ2-1 | TRBV11-2 | . | TRBD1 | TGTGCCAGCAGCTCGACAGGGGTCAATGAGCAGTTCTTC | CASSSTGVNEQFF
TRBJ1-2 | TRBV18 | . | TRBD1 | TGTGCCAGCTCGCTCGACAGGGACTATGGCTACACCTTC | CASSLDRDYGYTF
TRBJ2-4 | TRBV29-1 | . | . | TGCAGCGTTGAAACTGACAGCGGTGGGATTCAGTACTTC | CSVETDSGGIQYF
TRBJ2-2 | TRBV3-1 | once | . | TGTGCCAGCAGCCGATGGGCAGGGGGGCATGGCACCGGGGAGCTGTTTTTT | CASSRWAGGHGTGELFF
TRBJ1-2 | TRBV3-1 | . | . | TGTGCCAGCAGCCAATCCGACAGCGACTACTATGGCTACACCTTC | CASSQSDSDYYGYTF
TRBJ2-7 | TRBV6-5 | . | TRBD1 | TGTGCCAGCAGCAGACAGGGGGGAGATAGCGACGAGCAGTACTTC | CASSRQGGDSDEQYF
TRBJ1-5 | TRBV27 | . | . | TGTGCCAGCAGCCAAGCACCACCAGGGTTCAATCAGCCCCAGCATTTT | CASSQAPPGFNQPQHF
TRBJ2-2 | TRBV9 | . | TRBD2 | TGTGCCAGCAGCGTAGGGGAGAGCGGGAGGGTGTCGGTCACCGGGGAGCTGTTTTTT | CASSVGESGRVSVTGELFF
TRBJ2-2 | TRBV7-8 | . | . | TGTGCCAGCAGCTTAGTGGGGCCCACCGGGGAGCTGTTTTTT | CASSLVGPTGELFF
TRBJ1-5 | TRBV3-1 | . | TRBD1 | TGTGCCAGCAGCCCCGGGACAGTACAGCCCCAGCATTTT | CASSPGTVQPQHF